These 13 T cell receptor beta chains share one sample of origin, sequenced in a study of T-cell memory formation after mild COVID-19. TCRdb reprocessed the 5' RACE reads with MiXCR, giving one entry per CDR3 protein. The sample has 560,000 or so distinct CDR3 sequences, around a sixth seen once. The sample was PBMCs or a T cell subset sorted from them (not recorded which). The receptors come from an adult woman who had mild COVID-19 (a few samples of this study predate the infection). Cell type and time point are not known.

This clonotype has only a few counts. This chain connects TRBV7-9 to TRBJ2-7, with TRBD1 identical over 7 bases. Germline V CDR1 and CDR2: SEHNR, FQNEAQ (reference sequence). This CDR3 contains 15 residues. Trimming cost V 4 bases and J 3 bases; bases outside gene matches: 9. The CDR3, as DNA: TGTGCCAGCAGCTACCCAGGGACAGCCAACTACGAGCAGTACTTC. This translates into CASSYPGTANYEQYF.

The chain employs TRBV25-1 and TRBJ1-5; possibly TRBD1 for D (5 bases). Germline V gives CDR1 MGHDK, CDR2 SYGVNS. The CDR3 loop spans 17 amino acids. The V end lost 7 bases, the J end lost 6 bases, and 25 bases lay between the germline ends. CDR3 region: CASTPPVETLQGQPQHF. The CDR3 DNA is TGTGCCAGCACCCCTCCGGTGGAAACATTGCAGGGTCAGCCCCAGCATTTT.

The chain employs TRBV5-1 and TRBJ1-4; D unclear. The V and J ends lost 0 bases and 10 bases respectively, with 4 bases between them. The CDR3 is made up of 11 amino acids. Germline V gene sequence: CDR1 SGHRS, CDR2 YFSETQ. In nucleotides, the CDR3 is TGCGCCAGCAGCTTGGAAGGAAAACTGTTTTTT. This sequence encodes CASSLEGKLFF.

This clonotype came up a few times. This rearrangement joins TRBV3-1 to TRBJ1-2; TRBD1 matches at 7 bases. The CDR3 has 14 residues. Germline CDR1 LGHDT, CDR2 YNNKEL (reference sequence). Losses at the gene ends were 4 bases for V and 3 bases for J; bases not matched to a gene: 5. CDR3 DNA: TGTGCCAGCAGCCGACAGGGTTCTGACTATGGCTACACCTTC. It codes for CASSRQGSDYGYTF.

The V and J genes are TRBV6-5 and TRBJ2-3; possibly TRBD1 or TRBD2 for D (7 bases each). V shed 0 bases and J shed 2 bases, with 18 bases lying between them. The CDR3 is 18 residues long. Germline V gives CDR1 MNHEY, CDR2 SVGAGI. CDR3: CASSYSSYPGGVTDTQYF. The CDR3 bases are TGTGCCAGCAGTTACTCGTCTTACCCAGGGGGGGTCACAGATACGCAGTATTTT.

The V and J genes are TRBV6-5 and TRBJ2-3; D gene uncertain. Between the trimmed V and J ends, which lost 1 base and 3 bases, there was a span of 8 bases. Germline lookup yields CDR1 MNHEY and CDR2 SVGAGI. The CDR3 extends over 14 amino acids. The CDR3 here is CASSYLGKTDTQYF. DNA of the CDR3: TGTGCCAGCAGTTACTTAGGGAAGACAGATACGCAGTATTTT.

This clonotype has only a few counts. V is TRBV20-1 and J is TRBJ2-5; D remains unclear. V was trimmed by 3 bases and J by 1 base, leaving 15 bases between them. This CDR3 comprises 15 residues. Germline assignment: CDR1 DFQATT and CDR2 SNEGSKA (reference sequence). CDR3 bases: TGCAGTGCTAGTAGGCTAGGCGTCTTCCAAGAGACCCAGTACTTC. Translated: CSASRLGVFQETQYF.

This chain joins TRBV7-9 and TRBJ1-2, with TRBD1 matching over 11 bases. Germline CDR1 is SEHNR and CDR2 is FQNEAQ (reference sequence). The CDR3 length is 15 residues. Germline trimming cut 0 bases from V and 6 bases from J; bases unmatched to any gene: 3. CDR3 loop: CASSLAGTGGNGYTF. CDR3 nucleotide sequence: TGTGCCAGCAGCTTAGCAGGGACAGGGGGTAATGGCTACACCTTC.

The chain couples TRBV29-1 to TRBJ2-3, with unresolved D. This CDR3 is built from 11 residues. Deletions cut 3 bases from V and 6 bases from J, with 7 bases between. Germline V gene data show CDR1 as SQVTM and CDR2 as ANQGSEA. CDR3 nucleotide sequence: TGCAGCGTTGAGATTCTGGATACGCAGTATTTT. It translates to CSVEILDTQYF.

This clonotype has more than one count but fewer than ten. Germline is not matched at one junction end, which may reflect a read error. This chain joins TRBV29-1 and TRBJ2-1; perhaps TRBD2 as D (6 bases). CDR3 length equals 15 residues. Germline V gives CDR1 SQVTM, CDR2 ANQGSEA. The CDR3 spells CSVEGGTNSYNEQFF. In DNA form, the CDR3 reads TGCAGCGTAGAAGGAGGGACCAACTCCTACAATGAGCAGTTCTTC.

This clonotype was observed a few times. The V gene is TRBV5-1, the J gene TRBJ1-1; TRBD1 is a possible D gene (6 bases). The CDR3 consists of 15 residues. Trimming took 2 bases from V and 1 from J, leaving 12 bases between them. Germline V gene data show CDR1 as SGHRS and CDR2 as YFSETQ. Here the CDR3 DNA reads TGCGCCAGCAGCTTAGGGGGTATCGAGAACACTGAAGCTTTCTTT. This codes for CASSLGGIENTEAFF.

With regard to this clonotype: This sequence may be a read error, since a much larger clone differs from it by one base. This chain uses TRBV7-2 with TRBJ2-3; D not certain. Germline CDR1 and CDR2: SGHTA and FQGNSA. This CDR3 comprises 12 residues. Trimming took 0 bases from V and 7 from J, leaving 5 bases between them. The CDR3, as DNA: TGTGCCAGCAGCTTAGCTTTGAATACGCAGTATTTT. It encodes CASSLALNTQYF.

The CDR3 here is CASGKGSGNNEQFF. The CDR3 bases are TGTGCCAGTGGAAAGGGGTCTGGCAACAATGAGCAGTTCTTC. This rearrangement joins TRBV6-5 to TRBJ2-1; the D gene is possibly TRBD1 (5 bases). CDR1 and CDR2 (germline): MNHEY, SVGAGI. The CDR3 extends over 14 amino acids. Trimming left V 9 bases short and J 5 bases short, with 17 bases between.